This section outlines one TCR beta chain sequence together with its context. This sample was taken from a study of shared clonotypes between healthy human individuals. In the naive CD8 group, cells lacked CD45RO and were positively selected for CCR7, so terminally differentiated effector memory CD45RA+ cells were left out. Measured with immunoSEQ multiplex PCR; TCRdb has only the in-frame clones, and not every one. The sample carries some 2,100,000 clones, more than 85% recorded once. This receptor was identified in a man between 18 and 29 years old in good health. Some clones in this sample may be carry-over from other donors' samples. Sequenced: naive CD8+ T cells from PBMCs.

CDR3: CASSASETVNTEAFF. The CDR3 DNA sequence: TGCGCCAGCAGTGCTTCCGAGACCGTCAACACTGAAGCTTTCTTT. This sequence joins TRBV10-2 and TRBJ1-1; D is uncertain. The CDR3 spans 15 residues. Trimming shortened V by 4 bases and J by 2 bases, and 14 bases separated the two germline ends. From germline, CDR1 is WSHSY and CDR2 SAAADI.